This record looks at one T cell receptor beta chain sequence and its context. Its antigen is as yet unknown. The J segment lost 13 bases and the V segment lost 5 bases, leaving 16 bases of the junction unmatched. Germline V CDR1 and CDR2: LNHDA, SQIVND (reference sequence). The CDR3 extends over 14 amino acids. The assay was immunoSEQ multiplex PCR, and TCRdb's table has in-frame clones only and misses some. Here the sample spans 150,000 to 200,000 clones, 94% being singletons. The data were taken from a study of T cell responses to AZD1222 COVID-19 vaccine. Overall study results and limits: After the peak T cell response, and only then, were repertoires sampled. Close to half of all spike-specific TCRs reportedly target regions of the variants that are unmutated.

Source: peripheral blood, taken on day 0 of AZD1222 vaccination. This receptor was taken from an adult in good health. J is TRBJ1-1 and V is TRBV19; 7 bases line up with TRBD1. The CDR3 DNA reads TGTGCCAGTAGTGTTGACCGGGACAGCGCAAGTCTTTTCTTT. This gives the protein CASSVDRDSASLFF.